Listed here are 9 T cell receptor beta chains from one sample, sequenced in a study of blood T cell repertoires in COVID-19 (dated by TCRdb to the early 2020s). Library prep was done by the immunoSEQ multiplex PCR assay. TCRdb mirrors the immuneACCESS table, restricted to in-frame sequences. Some clones are absent from its copies; in checked studies, under half trace to an unresolved V gene, and the reason for the others is unknown. The table for this sample lists roughly 340,000 clones; around 91% of them were counted only once. Less than 3.5% of the sample goes to the ten largest clones. Sequencing was performed on peripheral blood. The receptors here all came from a woman younger than 35 who had recovered from COVID-19.

The genes are TRBV6-2 or TRBV6-3 and TRBJ2-3, with TRBD2 matching over 10 bases. The CDR3 is 17 amino acids. The junction had 11 bases not matched to a gene; V was cut back by 4 bases and J by 4 bases. In germline, CDR1 is MNHEY, CDR2 SVGEGT. The CDR3 loop reads CASSWNPSGSVADTQYF. The CDR3 DNA is TGTGCCAGCAGTTGGAACCCTAGCGGGAGTGTGGCAGATACGCAGTATTTT.

The rearrangement joins TRBV7-8 to TRBJ2-3; weak D call: TRBD2 (6 bases). Germline loops: CDR1 SGHVS, CDR2 FQNEAQ. Trimming stripped 5 bases from V and 4 bases from J, with 7 bases between. CDR3 length equals 12 residues. CDR3 sequence: CASSRLADTQYF. DNA of the CDR3: TGTGCCAGCAGCCGACTAGCAGATACGCAGTATTTT.

The rearrangement uses TRBV4-3 and TRBJ1-6, with D perhaps matching TRBD1 (5 bases). Germline V gene lookup returns CDR1 LGHNA and CDR2 YSLEER. The V gene lost 0 bases and the J gene lost 10 bases, with 13 bases spanning the gap. The CDR3 spans 15 residues. CDR3 nucleotides: TGCGCCAGCAGCCAAGATGGCAGGGCTGGCTCACCCCTCCACTTT. Translating gives CASSQDGRAGSPLHF.

This sequence joins TRBV6-5 and TRBJ1-2, with 7 bases fitting TRBD1. The CDR3 spans 12 residues. V dropped 6 bases and J dropped 5; count of bases not matched to a gene: 3. Germline loops: CDR1 MNHEY, CDR2 SVGAGI. CDR3 residues: CASRDRVYGYTF. The CDR3 coding sequence is TGTGCCAGCAGAGACAGGGTGTATGGCTACACCTTC.

The chain uses TRBV3-1 (or the pseudogene TRBV3-2) and TRBJ1-2, with D tentatively TRBD1 (6 bases). CDR1 and CDR2 (germline): LGHDT, YNNKEL (reference sequence). CDR3 length: 18 amino acids. Trimming stripped 2 bases from V and 0 bases from J, with 19 bases between. CDR3 loop: CASSQSTWARGTNYGYTF. The CDR3 region has the DNA TGTGCCAGCAGCCAAAGTACTTGGGCCAGGGGTACTAACTATGGCTACACCTTC.

DNA for the CDR3: TGCGCCAGCAGCGGACAGGGGGAGACCCAGTACTTC. Its protein product is CASSGQGETQYF. The chain employs TRBV5-1 and TRBJ2-5; 9 bases fit TRBD1. The CDR3 is made up of 12 amino acids. Germline V gene data show CDR1 as SGHRS and CDR2 as YFSETQ. The ends lost 4 bases at V and 5 bases at J; junction bases unmatched: 0.

On this clone itself: Different DNA sequences within this sample yield the same CDR3. The J gene is TRBJ1-1, the V gene TRBV19, with D unresolved. Germline V gene lookup returns CDR1 LNHDA and CDR2 SQIVND (reference sequence). This CDR3 comprises 13 residues. V shed 3 bases and J shed 1 base, with 6 bases lying between them. This CDR3 is CASSINRNTEAFF. The CDR3, as DNA: TGTGCCAGTAGTATTAACAGGAACACTGAAGCTTTCTTT.

The chain employs TRBV21-1 and TRBJ1-4; the table calls TRBD1, which could not be checked here. TRBV21-1 is classified as a pseudogene. The CDR3 runs 16 residues. CDR3: CASSKVPPGGYEKLFF. The CDR3 nucleotides are TGTGCCAGCAGCAAAGTTCCGCCAGGGGGTTATGAAAAACTGTTTTTT.

V is TRBV7-8 and J is TRBJ2-3; D is undetermined. Between the trimmed V and J ends, which lost 1 base and 2 bases, there was a span of 22 bases. This CDR3 is built from 19 residues. From germline, CDR1 is SGHVS and CDR2 FQNEAQ. The CDR3 loop reads CASSLGVFRVGRHTDTQYF. As DNA, the CDR3 is TGTGCCAGCAGCTTAGGGGTCTTCCGGGTGGGTCGGCACACAGATACGCAGTATTTT.